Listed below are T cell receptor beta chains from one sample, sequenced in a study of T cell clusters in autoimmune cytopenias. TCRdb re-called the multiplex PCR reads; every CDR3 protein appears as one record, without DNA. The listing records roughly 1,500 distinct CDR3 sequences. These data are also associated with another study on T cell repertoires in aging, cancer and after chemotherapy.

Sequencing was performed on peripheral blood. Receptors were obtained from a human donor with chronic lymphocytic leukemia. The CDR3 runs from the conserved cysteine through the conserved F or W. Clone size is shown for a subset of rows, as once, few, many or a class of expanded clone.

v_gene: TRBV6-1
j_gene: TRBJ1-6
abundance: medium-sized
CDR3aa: CASRGPGKGSPLHF

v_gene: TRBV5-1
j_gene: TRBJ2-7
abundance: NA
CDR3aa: CASSPGPPGGGEQYF

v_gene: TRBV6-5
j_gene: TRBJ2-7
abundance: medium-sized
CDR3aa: CASSFVRTGSEHYEQYF

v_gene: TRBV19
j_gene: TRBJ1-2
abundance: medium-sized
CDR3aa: CASTPYDEGNYGYTF

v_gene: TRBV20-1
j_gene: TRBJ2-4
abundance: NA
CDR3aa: CSAVQGGANIQYF

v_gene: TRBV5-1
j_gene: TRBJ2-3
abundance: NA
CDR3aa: CASSFSGTSGRPSTDTQYF

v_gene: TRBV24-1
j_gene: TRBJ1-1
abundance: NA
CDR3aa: CATSGRDRVDEAFF

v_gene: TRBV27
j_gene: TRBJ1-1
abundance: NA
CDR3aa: CATLGKVNTEAFF

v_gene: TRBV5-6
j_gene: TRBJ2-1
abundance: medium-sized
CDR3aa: CASSPSGTVNYNEQFF

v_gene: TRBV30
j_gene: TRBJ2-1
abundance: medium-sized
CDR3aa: CAWGSGGRGNEQFF

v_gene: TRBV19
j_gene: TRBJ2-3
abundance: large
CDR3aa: CASSPRTGDTQYF

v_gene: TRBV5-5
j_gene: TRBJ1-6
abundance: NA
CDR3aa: CASSSIPNSPLHF

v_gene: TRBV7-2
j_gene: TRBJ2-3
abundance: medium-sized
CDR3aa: CASSHDYLSTDTQYF

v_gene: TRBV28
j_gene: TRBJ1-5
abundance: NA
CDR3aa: CASSLRGKGQPQHF

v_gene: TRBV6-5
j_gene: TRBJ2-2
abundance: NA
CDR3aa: CASGGEDRGFGELFF

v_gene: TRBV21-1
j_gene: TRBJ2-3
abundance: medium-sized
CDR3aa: CASSKRATTSTDTQYF

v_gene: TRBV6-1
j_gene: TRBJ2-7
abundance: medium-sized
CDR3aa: CASSESHGLGQYF

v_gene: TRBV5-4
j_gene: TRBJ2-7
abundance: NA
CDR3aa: CASSLRLAGSYEQYF

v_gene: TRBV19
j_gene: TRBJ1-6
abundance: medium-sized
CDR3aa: CASGPQGQNSPLHF

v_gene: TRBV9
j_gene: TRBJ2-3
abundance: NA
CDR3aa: CASSVVSLSPGTQYF

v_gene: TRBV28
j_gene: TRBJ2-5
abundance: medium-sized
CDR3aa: CASDQEGGEFQETQYF

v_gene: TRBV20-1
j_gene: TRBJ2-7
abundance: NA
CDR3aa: CSVLADSYEQYF

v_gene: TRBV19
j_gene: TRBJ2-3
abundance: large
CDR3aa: CASKTTDTQYF

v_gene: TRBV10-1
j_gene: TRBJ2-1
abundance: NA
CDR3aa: CASSESGTGTGNEQFF

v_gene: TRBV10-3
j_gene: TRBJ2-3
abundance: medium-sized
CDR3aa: CAIGVEGTDTQYF

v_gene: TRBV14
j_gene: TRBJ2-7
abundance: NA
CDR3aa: CASSQGLYEQYF

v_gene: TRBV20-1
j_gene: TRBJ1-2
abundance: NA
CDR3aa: CSAQGAWGYTF

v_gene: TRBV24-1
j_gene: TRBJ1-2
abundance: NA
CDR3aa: CATSDEPGAGGGYTF

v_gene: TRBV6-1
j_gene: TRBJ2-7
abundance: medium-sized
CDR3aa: CASRGQHSYEQYF

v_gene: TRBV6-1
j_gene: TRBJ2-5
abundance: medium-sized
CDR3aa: CASTSQQGGETQYF

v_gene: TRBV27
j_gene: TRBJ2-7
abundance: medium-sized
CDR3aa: CASSGLTYEQYF

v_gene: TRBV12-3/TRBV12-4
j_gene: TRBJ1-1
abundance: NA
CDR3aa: CASSFNRATEAFF

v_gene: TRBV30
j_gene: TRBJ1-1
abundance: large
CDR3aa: CAWRWGRIRHTEAFF

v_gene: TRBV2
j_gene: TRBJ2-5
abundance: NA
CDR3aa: CASSSNQWGQQETQYF

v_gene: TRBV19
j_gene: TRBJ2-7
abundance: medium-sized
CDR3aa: CASSIVQGAYEQYF

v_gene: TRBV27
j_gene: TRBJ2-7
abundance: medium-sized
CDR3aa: CASSPKTDSYEQYF

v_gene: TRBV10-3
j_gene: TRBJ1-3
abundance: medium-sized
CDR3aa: CAITSSRGADTIYF

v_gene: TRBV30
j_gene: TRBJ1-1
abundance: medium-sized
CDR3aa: CAWSSLVGTEAFF